This entry lists 16 T cell receptor beta chains sequenced from one sample in a study of regulatory T cells in long-lasting Graves disease. CDR3 regions were amplified by Arm-PCR using iRepertoire HTBI primers to build TCR beta libraries. In TCRdb, the multiplex PCR reads were re-called with MiXCR into one record per CDR3 protein. Of about 430,000 distinct CDR3 sequences listed, around a fifth were seen once; the top ten hold about 13%. Time point defined: persistent/refractory GD, antithyroid drugs over 5 years with positive TRAb. PBMC-extracted RNA yielded the TCR library. Sample: peripheral blood mononuclear cells (PBMCs), taken when the disease was refractory, from a patient treated with antithyroid drugs. The receptors shown here come from a female donor with Graves disease.

This clonotype was detected ten times or more. The chain joins TRBV5-1 to TRBJ2-7; possibly TRBD1 or TRBD2 for D (5 bases each). Trimming removed 7 bases at V and 0 bases at J, with 14 bases between. The CDR3 loop spans 14 amino acids. Germline V gene lookup returns CDR1 SGHRS and CDR2 YFSETQ. For the CDR3, the DNA is TGCGCCAGCGGGGACGGAGGAAGCTCCTACGAGCAGTACTTC. Translation gives CASGDGGSSYEQYF.

This clonotype has only a few counts. The chain carries TRBV29-1 and TRBJ2-4, with D unclear. The CDR3 length is 15 residues. The germline gives CDR1 SQVTM, CDR2 ANQGSEA. Trimming stripped 6 bases from V and 1 base from J, with 16 bases between. This CDR3 reads CSVLWYRVAKNIQYF. CDR3 bases: TGCAGCGTCCTATGGTACCGGGTTGCCAAAAACATTCAGTACTTC.

This clonotype appeared a few times. This sequence joins TRBV3-1 and TRBJ2-3, with D hard to call. V was cut by 0 bases and J by 5 bases, with 9 bases left in between. The CDR3 sequence is 14 residues long. From germline, CDR1 is LGHDT and CDR2 YNNKEL (reference sequence). CDR3 bases: TGTGCCAGCAGCCAAGAAGAGAGAGTAGATACGCAGTATTTT. Residues: CASSQEERVDTQYF.

The V call is TRBV6-1, the J call TRBJ2-7, with D possibly being TRBD2 (7 bases). This CDR3 has 14 amino acids. The germline V gene encodes CDR1 MNHNS and CDR2 SASEGT. V was cut by 7 bases and J by 6 bases, with 19 bases left in between. CDR3 bases: TGTGCCAGCACCCCGGGACAATGGGAGGGCGAGCAGTACTTC. It specifies CASTPGQWEGEQYF.

This clonotype was seen only a few times. The DNA for the CDR3 is TGTGCCAGCAGCAGAGGACAGGGGGCGGCTGAAGCTTTCTTT. Amino acid sequence: CASSRGQGAAEAFF. This chain uses TRBV7-9 with TRBJ1-1, with 11 bases aligning to TRBD1. CDR1 is SEHNR and CDR2 is FQNEAQ in the germline V gene (reference sequence). The CDR3 sequence is 14 residues long. J lost 6 bases, V lost 5 bases, and 5 bases had no gene match.

The chain couples TRBV12-3 or TRBV12-4 to TRBJ1-1; TRBD1 agrees at 8 bases. This CDR3 region has 15 residues. V shed 5 bases, J shed 6 bases, and the junction held 11 bases outside the gene matches. The CDR3 is CASSQFPGTGSEAFF. DNA for the CDR3: TGTGCCAGCAGTCAATTTCCCGGGACAGGTTCTGAAGCTTTCTTT.

The table lists this clonotype with many counts. The gene calls are TRBV28 and TRBJ2-7; 10 nucleotides agree with TRBD2. The junction had 18 bases not matched to a gene; V was cut back by 5 bases and J by 2 bases. The CDR3 sequence is 19 residues long. Germline V gene data show CDR1 as MDHEN and CDR2 as SYDVKM. CDR3 bases: TGTGCCAGCAGTCCCACTTCGATGGGGGCTAGCGGGAGTGCCTACGAGCAGTACTTC. Its translation is CASSPTSMGASGSAYEQYF.

This clonotype was seen many times. The genes are TRBV29-1 and TRBJ2-7; 7 bases map to TRBD2. Trimming at V came to 2 bases and at J to 2 bases, leaving 6 bases not matched to a gene. Germline-derived CDR1 and CDR2 are SQVTM and ANQGSEA. The CDR3 runs to 14 residues. This CDR3 reads CSVERAGTPYEQYF. The DNA for the CDR3 is TGCAGCGTTGAACGAGCGGGAACCCCCTACGAGCAGTACTTC.

This clonotype was counted a few times. The rearrangement uses TRBV6-1 and TRBJ2-7; TRBD2 aligns across 10 bases. The trim removed 6 bases at V and 3 bases at J, leaving 5 bases unmatched. Per germline, CDR1 MNHNS and CDR2 SASEGT. This CDR3 has 14 residues. The CDR3 bases are TGTGCCAGCAGACACGGGACTAGCGTCTACGAGCAGTACTTC. The encoded protein is CASRHGTSVYEQYF.

The rearrangement uses TRBV4-1 and TRBJ1-5, with TRBD1 matching over 9 bases. V trimming: 2 bases; J trimming: 7 bases; junction bases outside the gene matches: 9. The CDR3 is 16 amino acids. Germline-derived CDR1 and CDR2 are MGHRA and YSYEKL. Here the CDR3 reads CASSQPGQGLRQPQHF. The CDR3 bases are TGCGCCAGCAGCCAACCGGGACAGGGCTTACGGCAGCCCCAGCATTTT.

This clonotype was seen repeatedly, ten times or more. The genes are TRBV28 and TRBJ2-7; 7 nucleotides agree with TRBD1. Germline CDR1 MDHEN, CDR2 SYDVKM. The CDR3 covers 14 residues. The CDR3 reads CATYPVTGMHEQYF. In nucleotides, the CDR3 is TGTGCTACATACCCCGTGACAGGGATGCACGAGCAGTACTTC.

There are a few counts of this clonotype. The chain carries TRBV3-1 and TRBJ1-1; 10 bases fit TRBD1. The J segment lost 0 bases and the V segment lost 2 bases, leaving 6 bases of the junction unmatched. This CDR3 has 17 amino acids. Germline V gene sequence: CDR1 LGHDT, CDR2 YNNKEL (reference sequence). This chain's CDR3 is CASSQFDRGPLNTEAFF. In DNA form, the CDR3 reads TGTGCCAGCAGCCAATTTGACAGGGGGCCGTTGAACACTGAAGCTTTCTTT.

With regard to this clonotype: This may be a read error: a much more frequent sequence differs by one nucleotide. The chain links TRBV12-3 or TRBV12-4 to TRBJ1-1; D is undetermined. The CDR3 is 15 amino acids. V dropped 6 bases and J dropped 1 base, with 15 bases sitting between them. The DNA for the CDR3 is TGTGCCAGCAGACCCTGGATCGTCTCGAACACTGAAGCTTTCTTT. Protein: CASRPWIVSNTEAFF.

This clonotype was counted ten times or more. The chain employs TRBV20-1 and TRBJ1-5, with TRBD1 matching 7 bases. This CDR3 has 14 amino acids. V was clipped by 3 bases and J by 4 bases; unmatched bases: 6. CDR1 and CDR2 (germline): DFQATT, SNEGSKA (reference sequence). As DNA, the CDR3 is TGCAGTGCTAGGCGGAGGGGGCGAAATCAGCCCCAGCATTTT. Residues: CSARRRGRNQPQHF.

Concerning this clonotype: This likely stems from a read error, as it lies one base from a far larger clone. V gene TRBV7-9 combines with J gene TRBJ2-5; the D call may be TRBD1 or TRBD2 (5 bases each). Per the germline V gene, CDR1 is SEHNR and CDR2 is FQNEAQ (reference sequence). This CDR3 has 16 residues. DNA for the CDR3: TGTGCCGGCAGCTTAGGGGTGTTGGCGGGCCAAGAGACCCAGTACTTC. Encoded protein: CAGSLGVLAGQETQYF. The entire variable domain, with the rest obtained from reference TRBV7-9 and TRBJ2-5, is as follows: DTGVSQNPRHKITKRGQNVTFRCDPISEHNRLYWYRQTLGQGPEFLTYFQNEAQLEKSRLLSDRFSAERPKGSFSTLEIQRTEQGDSAMYLCAGSLGVLAGQETQYFGPGTRLLVL.

This sequence joins TRBV28 and TRBJ2-3, with D perhaps matching TRBD1 (6 bases). This CDR3 is built from 15 residues. Trimming pared 6 bases from V and 3 bases from J, leaving 16 bases between. Germline CDR1 MDHEN, CDR2 SYDVKM. The CDR3 spells CASRTTGKGTDTQYF. The CDR3 DNA reads TGTGCCAGCAGGACCACAGGGAAAGGGACAGATACGCAGTATTTT.